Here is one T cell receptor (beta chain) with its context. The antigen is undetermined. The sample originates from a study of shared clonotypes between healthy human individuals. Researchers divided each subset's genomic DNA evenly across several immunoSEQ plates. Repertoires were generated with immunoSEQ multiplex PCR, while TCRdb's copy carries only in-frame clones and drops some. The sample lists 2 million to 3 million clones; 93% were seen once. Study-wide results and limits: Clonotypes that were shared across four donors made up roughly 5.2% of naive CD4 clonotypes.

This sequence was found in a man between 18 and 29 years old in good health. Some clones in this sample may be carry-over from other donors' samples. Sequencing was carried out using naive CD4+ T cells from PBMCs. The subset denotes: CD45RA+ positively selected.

CDR3 coding DNA: TGTGCCAGCAGCCCCCGACAGGCTGCCGCCTACGAGCAGTACTTC. Translated: CASSPRQAAAYEQYF. The genes are TRBV7-3 and TRBJ2-7; TRBD1 might be the D (6 bases). V shed 5 bases and J shed 2 bases, with 16 bases lying between them. This CDR3 contains 15 residues. Germline CDR1 reads SGHTA; CDR2 reads FQGTGA.